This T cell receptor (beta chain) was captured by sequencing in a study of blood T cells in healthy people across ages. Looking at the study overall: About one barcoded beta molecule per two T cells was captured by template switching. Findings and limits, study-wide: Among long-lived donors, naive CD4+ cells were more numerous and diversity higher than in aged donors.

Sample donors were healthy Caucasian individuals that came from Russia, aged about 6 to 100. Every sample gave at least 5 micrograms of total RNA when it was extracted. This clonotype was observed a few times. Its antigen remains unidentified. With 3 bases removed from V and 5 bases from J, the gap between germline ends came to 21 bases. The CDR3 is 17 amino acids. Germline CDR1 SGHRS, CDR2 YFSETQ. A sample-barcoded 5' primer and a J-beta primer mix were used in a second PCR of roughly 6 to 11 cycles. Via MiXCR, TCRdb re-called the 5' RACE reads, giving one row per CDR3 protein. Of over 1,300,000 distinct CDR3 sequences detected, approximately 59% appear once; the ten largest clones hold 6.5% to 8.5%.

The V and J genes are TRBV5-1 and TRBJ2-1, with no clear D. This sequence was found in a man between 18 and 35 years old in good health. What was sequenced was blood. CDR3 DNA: TGCGCCAGCAGCTCCCGACCCGGACCAAGTTCCCACAATGAGCAGTTCTTC. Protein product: CASSSRPGPSSHNEQFF.